This T cell receptor beta chain originates from a study of T cells after somatic rescue of genetic block. Produced via immunoSEQ multiplex PCR; TCRdb's table is partial and in-frame only. This table has approximately 12,000 clones, over 60% appearing once. The length of the CDR3 is 16 residues. J was trimmed by 2 bases and V by 2 bases; bases with no gene match: 8. CDR1 is SNHLY, CDR2 FYNNEI, per germline. This chain uses TRBV2 with TRBJ2-5, with TRBD2 matching 7 bases. Material: peripheral blood mononuclear cells (PBMCs). This sequence was found in a boy between 10 and 17 years old. This chain's CDR3 is CASSERASGFQETQYF. CDR3 nucleotides: TGTGCCAGCAGTGAAAGGGCTAGCGGATTTCAAGAGACCCAGTACTTC.